Each of the 11 T cell receptor beta chains below was sequenced from the same sample in a study of blood T cell repertoires in COVID-19. Profiling relied on immunoSEQ multiplex PCR, and the TCRdb table lists in-frame clones only, not all of them. Found here are 350,000 to 400,000 clones, roughly 90% of them singletons; the top ten hold about 1.8%. Input material: PBMCs or T cells enriched from blood (not recorded which). These receptors all stem from a woman under 40 who had recovered from COVID-19.

V gene TRBV3-1 (or the pseudogene TRBV3-2) combines with J gene TRBJ1-1, with TRBD1 matching over 9 bases. Germline V lookup: CDR1 LGHDT, CDR2 YNNKEL (reference sequence). The CDR3 sequence is 17 residues long. The V gene end was trimmed by 4 bases and the J gene end by 4 bases; junction bases not matched to a gene: 13. Here the CDR3 reads CASSRIPLGQGGTEAFF. The CDR3 nucleotides are TGTGCCAGCAGCCGCATCCCTCTGGGACAGGGAGGCACTGAAGCTTTCTTT.

The V and J genes are TRBV7-9 and TRBJ1-2, with 7 bases fitting TRBD1. Germline CDR1 reads SEHNR; CDR2 reads FQNEAQ (reference sequence). V shed 3 bases and J 7 bases; nucleotides not matched to a gene: 8. The CDR3 has 14 residues. The CDR3 region is CASSFGQEASGYTF. The CDR3 DNA is TGTGCCAGCAGCTTCGGACAGGAAGCGTCTGGCTACACCTTC.

The rearrangement links TRBV4-2 to TRBJ2-7; D call uncertain. Germline values: CDR1 LGHNA, CDR2 YNFKEQ. Trimming removed 1 base from V and 2 bases from J, with 12 bases in between. The length of the CDR3 is 15 residues. CDR3 DNA: TGTGCCAGCAGCCAAGGGGCCGAGAACCCCTACGAGCAGTACTTC. Translating it yields CASSQGAENPYEQYF.

This chain joins TRBV21-1 and TRBJ1-4; TRBD1, as called in the table, went unchecked against the DNA. TRBV21-1 is listed as a pseudogene. The CDR3 extends over 16 amino acids. In nucleotides, the CDR3 is TGTGCCAGCAGCAAAGTGGACAGGGTCTTGGGTGAAAAACTGTTTTTT. It yields the protein CASSKVDRVLGEKLFF.

The V and J genes are TRBV27 and TRBJ1-1; tentatively, D is TRBD1 (5 bases). Trimming removed 7 bases from V and 10 bases from J, with 22 bases in between. Germline V gene sequence: CDR1 MNHEY, CDR2 SMNVEV (reference sequence). This CDR3 has 14 amino acids. CDR3 protein: CASTTSGQGFVAFF. In DNA form, the CDR3 reads TGTGCCAGCACCACGTCCGGACAAGGTTTCGTAGCTTTCTTT.

The J gene is TRBJ2-7, the V gene TRBV7-9; TRBD2 aligns across 7 bases. Germline assignment: CDR1 SEHNR and CDR2 FQNEAQ (reference sequence). The trim removed 6 bases at V and 2 bases at J, leaving 7 bases unmatched. This CDR3 spans 14 amino acids. CDR3 sequence (DNA): TGTGCCAGCAGTTTCCTAGCGGAGACCTACGAGCAGTACTTC. Protein: CASSFLAETYEQYF.

The chain employs TRBV12-3 or TRBV12-4 and TRBJ2-1; unclear D gene. The V end was cut by 5 bases, the J end by 3 bases, with 8 bases between. This CDR3 contains 13 residues. CDR3 region: CASSRRLYNEQFF. For the CDR3, the DNA is TGTGCCAGCAGTCGCAGACTCTACAATGAGCAGTTCTTC.

The chain links TRBV19 to TRBJ1-2, with 9 bases lining up with TRBD1. The CDR3 has 14 amino acids. The germline CDR1 and CDR2 sequences are LNHDA and SQIVND (reference sequence). J was trimmed by 2 bases and V by 5 bases; bases with no gene match: 3. The CDR3, as DNA: TGTGCCAGTAGTTTGGGACAGGGAAACTATGGCTACACCTTC. Translation: CASSLGQGNYGYTF.

V gene TRBV5-4 combines with J gene TRBJ1-1; TRBD1 matches at 9 bases. Germline CDR1 and CDR2: SGHNT and YYREEE (reference sequence). J was trimmed by 4 bases and V by 2 bases; bases with no gene match: 3. This CDR3 contains 14 residues. The CDR3, as DNA: TGTGCCAGCAGCTTTGGGACAGGGACCACTGAAGCTTTCTTT. It encodes CASSFGTGTTEAFF. The full variable domain, rest sourced from reference TRBV5-4 and TRBJ1-1, is ETGVTQSPTHLIKTRGQQVTLRCSSQSGHNTVSWYQQALGQGPQFIFQYYREEENGRGNFPPRFSGLQFPNYSSELNVNALELDDSALYLCASSFGTGTTEAFFGQGTRLTVV.

J is TRBJ1-1 and V is TRBV2; TRBD1 agrees at 7 bases. This CDR3 has 15 amino acids. The germline CDR1 and CDR2 sequences are SNHLY and FYNNEI. The V segment lost 5 bases and the J segment 3 bases; nucleotides outside the gene matches: 9. DNA for the CDR3: TGTGCCAGCAGTCGAGGCCGGGACAGAGACACTGAAGCTTTCTTT. It translates to CASSRGRDRDTEAFF.

This chain links TRBV30 with TRBJ1-1; TRBD1 matches at 7 bases. The germline CDR1 and CDR2 sequences are GTSNPN and SVGIG (reference sequence). The CDR3 loop spans 14 amino acids. Germline trimming cut 8 bases from V and 5 bases from J; bases unmatched to any gene: 14. In nucleotides, the CDR3 is TGTGCCGGAAACAAGGGGGCTGGGGGGACTGAAGCTTTCTTT. Translating gives CAGNKGAGGTEAFF.